This TCR beta chain is from a study of shared clonotypes between healthy human individuals. About the research overall: In total, the donors were two women and three men aged 18 to 49. Study-level findings and limits: In contrast to clonotypes shared by all four donors, non-shared clonotypes had lower generation probabilities. Of the naive CD4 clonotypes, about 5% were shared across several donors. Among donors, clonotype sharing was expected to be affected by sequencing depth.

Between the trimmed V and J ends, which lost 3 bases and 7 bases, there was a span of 6 bases. Germline lookup yields CDR1 SNHLY and CDR2 FYNNEI. This CDR3 is 11 amino acids long. Using immunoSEQ multiplex PCR, the repertoire was profiled, and TCRdb retains in-frame clones only, with some absent. The table has around 2,000,000 clones, roughly 94% seen once. About this clone: Its specificity is unknown. At the DNA level, this CDR3 is encoded by other sequences in the same sample as well.

Sequenced input: naive CD4+ T cells sorted from blood. Subset reported: CD45RA+ positively selected. The clonotype originates from a man aged 18 to 30 in good health. This sequence joins TRBV2 and TRBJ1-2; D is ambiguous. The CDR3 DNA reads as TGTGCCAGCAGTGAGGACTCTGGCTACACCTTC. The encoded protein is CASSEDSGYTF.